The 21 T cell receptor beta chains reported below all come from one sample, sequenced in a study of blood T cell repertoires in COVID-19. The protocol was immunoSEQ multiplex PCR, while the TCRdb copy is restricted to in-frame clones and leaves out a portion. This repertoire shows fewer than 300,000 clones, around 82% found once; its top ten account for about 15%. Sequencing was carried out using peripheral blood. The receptors shown here come from a person between 65 and 79 years old with COVID-19, enrolled during active disease.

The J gene is TRBJ1-2, the V gene TRBV11-1, with 10 bases that match TRBD1. CDR1 and CDR2 (germline): SGHAT, FQDESV (reference sequence). This CDR3 comprises 15 residues. J gave up 4 bases and V 5 bases, and 7 bases lay outside the gene matches. The CDR3: CASSLDRGTFYGYTF. The CDR3 nucleotides are TGTGCCAGCAGCCTGGACAGGGGGACTTTCTATGGCTACACCTTC. Drawing the rest from reference TRBV11-1 and TRBJ1-2, the complete variable domain is EAEVAQSPRYKITEKSQAVAFWCDPISGHATLYWYRQILGQGPELLVQFQDESVVDDSQLPKDRFSAERLKGVDSTLKIQPAELGDSAMYLCASSLDRGTFYGYTFGSGTRLTVV.

The chain combines TRBV6-5 with TRBJ2-7; possible D gene TRBD1, 6 bases. The CDR3 is 11 amino acids. The V gene lost 4 bases and the J gene lost 7 bases, with 8 bases spanning the gap. The germline gives CDR1 MNHEY, CDR2 SVGAGI. The CDR3 is CASSLQGEQYF. The CDR3 nucleotides read TGTGCCAGCAGTTTACAGGGAGAGCAGTACTTC.

This chain connects TRBV12-3 or TRBV12-4 to TRBJ2-1; perhaps TRBD2 as D (5 bases). V was trimmed by 6 bases and J by 4 bases, leaving 10 bases between them. The CDR3 is 13 residues long. CDR3 amino acids: CASRREQYNEQFF. The CDR3 DNA is TGTGCCAGCAGACGGGAACAATACAATGAGCAGTTCTTC.

J is TRBJ2-2 and V is TRBV30, with D possibly being TRBD2 (6 bases). V lost 3 bases, J lost 3 bases, and 11 bases lay in between. The CDR3 length is 14 residues. Germline CDR1 is GTSNPN and CDR2 is SVGIG (reference sequence). DNA of the CDR3: TGTGCCTGGAGGCAGGAGGGGCACACCGGGGAGCTGTTTTTT. It is translated as CAWRQEGHTGELFF.

The CDR3: CASSETSGRHNEQFF. CDR3 DNA: TGTGCCAGCAGTGAAACTAGCGGGAGGCACAATGAGCAGTTCTTC. The chain has TRBV6-4 and TRBJ2-1; 12 bases line up with TRBD2. This CDR3 is built from 15 residues. Trimming removed 3 bases from V and 5 bases from J; junction bases left unmatched: 2. Germline CDR1 and CDR2: MRHNA and SNTAGT.

CDR3 nucleotides: TGTGCCAGCAGTGGGGTCGGGGTTAACACAGATACGCAGTATTTT. Translated: CASSGVGVNTDTQYF. This chain joins TRBV2 and TRBJ2-3, with a possible D match to TRBD2 (5 bases). Per the germline V gene, CDR1 is SNHLY and CDR2 is FYNNEI. The V end was cut by 4 bases, the J end by 2 bases, with 13 bases between. The CDR3 is made up of 15 amino acids.

CDR3 sequence reads: CASSPGVYSNQPQHF. The CDR3 coding sequence is TGTGCCAGCAGTCCCGGGGTATATAGCAATCAGCCCCAGCATTTT. The genes are TRBV28 and TRBJ1-5; D unresolved. The germline V gene encodes CDR1 MDHEN and CDR2 SYDVKM. Between the trimmed V and J ends, which lost 5 bases and 0 bases, there was a span of 11 bases. The CDR3 contains 15 residues.

The sample holds one count of this clone. This chain links TRBV6-6 with TRBJ1-5; no definite D call. The CDR3 sequence is 14 residues long. With 0 bases removed from V and 6 bases from J, the gap between germline ends came to 9 bases. CDR1 and CDR2 from the germline V gene are MNHNY and SVGAGI (reference sequence). In nucleotides, the CDR3 is TGTGCCAGCAGTTACTCCGGGGTAGGTCAGCCCCAGCATTTT. It encodes CASSYSGVGQPQHF.

The chain joins TRBV4-3 to TRBJ2-1, with a tentative D call TRBD2 (5 bases). Per the germline V gene, CDR1 is LGHNA and CDR2 is YSLEER. Between the trimmed V and J ends, which lost 0 bases and 3 bases, there was a span of 9 bases. CDR3 length: 15 residues. CDR3 sequence: CASSQDLTSYNEQFF. The CDR3 nucleotides read TGCGCCAGCAGCCAAGATCTCACTAGCTACAATGAGCAGTTCTTC.

CDR3 coding DNA: TGTGCCAGCATTGAGGGCATGTGGGATGAGCAGTTCTTC. Amino acid sequence: CASIEGMWDEQFF. The V and J genes are TRBV2 and TRBJ2-1; D possibly corresponds to TRBD2 (5 bases). The CDR3 loop spans 13 amino acids. The germline V and J ends were trimmed by 7 bases and 8 bases, with 15 bases remaining between them. Germline CDR1 and CDR2: SNHLY and FYNNEI.

V and J are TRBV19 and TRBJ1-4; D call uncertain. CDR3 length: 15 amino acids. From germline, CDR1 is LNHDA and CDR2 SQIVND (reference sequence). V lost 3 bases, J lost 8 bases, and 16 bases lay in between. Written as DNA, the CDR3 is TGTGCCAGTAGTATTACAAGGCCGAGGGAAGAAAAACTGTTTTTT. Residues: CASSITRPREEKLFF.

The chain joins TRBV11-1 to TRBJ1-6; 7 nucleotides line up with TRBD1. V shed 2 bases and J 14 bases; nucleotides not matched to a gene: 6. The CDR3 length is 13 residues. CDR1 is SGHAT, CDR2 FQDESV, per germline (reference sequence). The CDR3 sequence is CASSLRTGFTLHF. Written as DNA, the CDR3 is TGTGCCAGCAGCTTACGGACAGGCTTCACCCTCCACTTT.

This rearrangement joins TRBV6-2 or TRBV6-3 to TRBJ1-4; 9 bases are a match to TRBD1. Germline loops: CDR1 MNHEY, CDR2 SVGEGT. There are 14 residues in the CDR3. V lost 5 bases to trimming and J lost 8 bases; unmatched junction nucleotides: 6. The CDR3 region is CASSEGTGYEKLFF. CDR3 DNA: TGTGCCAGCAGTGAGGGGACAGGGTACGAAAAACTGTTTTTT.

The J gene is TRBJ2-5, the V gene TRBV28, with 7 bases aligning to TRBD2. The CDR3 is 16 amino acids. Looked up from germline, CDR1 is MDHEN and CDR2 is SYDVKM. The ends lost 6 bases at V and 1 base at J; junction bases unmatched: 11. The CDR3 here is CASRKPGTTLQETQYF. The CDR3, as DNA: TGTGCCAGCAGAAAACCCGGGACTACCCTCCAAGAGACCCAGTACTTC.

As DNA, the CDR3 is TGTGCCAGCAGTTTAATGGGACTAACAACAGATACGCAGTATTTT. Translation gives CASSLMGLTTDTQYF. The chain links TRBV27 to TRBJ2-3, with TRBD2 matching over 7 bases. The CDR3 loop spans 15 amino acids. V lost 2 bases and J lost 3; bases outside the gene matches: 5. CDR1 is MNHEY and CDR2 is SMNVEV in the germline V gene (reference sequence).

The rearrangement uses TRBV7-3 and TRBJ2-1; no reliable D call. Germline values: CDR1 SGHTA, CDR2 FQGTGA. The CDR3 sequence is 13 residues long. V was shortened by 3 bases and J by 6 bases, with 9 bases between the two germline ends. CDR3 bases: TGTGCCAGCAGCTTTAGTTTTGGCAATGAGCAGTTCTTC. As protein: CASSFSFGNEQFF.

CDR3 loop: CAWSVHGTGGDSPLHF. The CDR3 DNA reads as TGTGCCTGGAGTGTCCACGGGACAGGGGGGGATTCACCCCTCCACTTT. V gene TRBV30 combines with J gene TRBJ1-6, with 11 bases lining up with TRBD1. CDR3 length: 16 amino acids. Trimming removed 0 bases from V and 8 bases from J; junction bases left unmatched: 6. The germline V gene has CDR1 GTSNPN and CDR2 SVGIG (reference sequence).

V is TRBV9 and J is TRBJ2-7, with 10 bases aligning to TRBD1. The CDR3 covers 14 residues. Unmatched junction bases numbered 2, after V lost 2 bases and J lost 3 bases. Germline values: CDR1 SGDLS, CDR2 YYNGEE. CDR3 bases: TGTGCCAGCAGCGTCGGGGACAGGGGCTACGAGCAGTACTTC. The encoded protein is CASSVGDRGYEQYF. Combining the CDR3 with reference TRBV9 and TRBJ2-7 gives the whole variable domain DSGVTQTPKHLITATGQRVTLRCSPRSGDLSVYWYQQSLDQGLQFLIQYYNGEERAKGNILERFSAQQFPDLHSELNLSSLELGDSALYFCASSVGDRGYEQYFGPGTRLTVT.

V usage is TRBV28 and J usage is TRBJ1-6; 7 bases are a match to TRBD1. There are 15 residues in the CDR3. CDR1 is MDHEN and CDR2 is SYDVKM in the germline V gene. In DNA, the CDR3 is TGTGTCGTATTCAGGGGGATCTCCTATAATTCACCCCTCCACTTT. It translates to CVVFRGISYNSPLHF.

The chain carries TRBV5-1 and TRBJ2-3, with 8 nucleotides matching TRBD1. The V segment lost 0 bases and the J segment 4 bases; nucleotides outside the gene matches: 7. Germline-derived CDR1 and CDR2 are SGHRS and YFSETQ. This CDR3 is built from 16 residues. CDR3 sequence: CASSLVDRESADTQYF. CDR3 in DNA: TGCGCCAGCAGCTTGGTGGACAGGGAGTCAGCAGATACGCAGTATTTT.

V is TRBV27 and J is TRBJ1-6, with D possibly TRBD1 on 5 matching bases. The V end lost 2 bases, the J end lost 7 bases, and 12 bases lay between the germline ends. CDR1 and CDR2 (germline): MNHEY, SMNVEV (reference sequence). The CDR3 is made up of 15 amino acids. The CDR3 coding sequence is TGTGCCAGCAGTTTAGATGGCAGGGCAAATTCACCCCTCCACTTT. Residues: CASSLDGRANSPLHF.